These 11 T cell receptor beta chains share one sample of origin, sequenced in a study of response to subunit inactivated influenza vaccine. TCRdb itself ran the RT-PCR reads through MiXCR, one entry per CDR3 protein. The sample lists some 800,000 distinct CDR3 sequences, around 20% seen once, with around 9.6% in the top ten. The sequenced sample was PBMCs from blood, obtained 4 to 6 days after vaccination. These receptors were collected from a man aged 45-60 years who received an inactivated influenza vaccine.

This clonotype was seen a handful of times. The rearrangement joins TRBV12-3 or TRBV12-4 to TRBJ1-3; 7 nucleotides line up with TRBD1. The CDR3 consists of 16 residues. The trim removed 6 bases at V and 3 bases at J, leaving 11 bases unmatched. CDR3 in amino acids: CASRKTGTAIGNTIYF. For the CDR3, the DNA is TGTGCCAGCAGGAAAACCGGGACAGCGATTGGAAACACCATATATTTT.

This chain links TRBV11-1 with TRBJ2-1; maybe TRBD1 (7 bases). Trimming cost V 8 bases and J 7 bases, with 18 bases left between them. This CDR3 comprises 14 residues. CDR1 is SGHAT, CDR2 FQDESV, per germline (reference sequence). The CDR3 protein is CASGSGGIKNEQFF. In nucleotides, the CDR3 is TGTGCCAGCGGTTCAGGGGGGATTAAGAATGAGCAGTTCTTC.

The V gene is TRBV5-6, the J gene TRBJ1-6; 7 bases are shared with TRBD1. The germline gives CDR1 SGHDT, CDR2 YYEEEE. Germline trimming cut 4 bases from V and 8 bases from J; bases unmatched to any gene: 9. CDR3 length equals 15 residues. The CDR3 spells CASSPSRDRDSPLHF. The CDR3 bases are TGTGCCAGCAGCCCGTCCCGGGACAGAGATTCACCCCTCCACTTT.

The genes are TRBV27 and TRBJ2-5, with 12 bases aligning to TRBD2. Germline lookup yields CDR1 MNHEY and CDR2 SMNVEV (reference sequence). The CDR3 has 17 residues. The junction had 7 bases not matched to a gene; V was cut back by 3 bases and J by 2 bases. The CDR3: CASSLGTTSGGQETQYF. CDR3 sequence (DNA): TGTGCCAGCAGTTTGGGGACGACTAGCGGGGGACAAGAGACCCAGTACTTC.

This clonotype has a handful of counts. The gene calls are TRBV24-1 and TRBJ2-1; D gene uncertain. The length of the CDR3 is 13 residues. Trimming left V 3 bases short and J 9 bases short, with 11 bases between. Germline CDR1 reads KGHDR; CDR2 reads SFDVKD. CDR3 residues: CATSDLGLGEQFF. For the CDR3, the DNA is TGTGCCACCAGTGATCTGGGTCTTGGTGAGCAGTTCTTC.

This clonotype came up a few times. The gene calls are TRBV7-8 and TRBJ2-5, with 11 bases matching TRBD2. Germline CDR1 reads SGHVS; CDR2 reads FQNEAQ. The ends lost 4 bases at V and 5 bases at J; junction bases unmatched: 9. CDR3 length: 16 amino acids. The CDR3 loop reads CASSSTGLAAVETQYF. Written as DNA, the CDR3 is TGTGCCAGCAGCTCGACGGGACTAGCGGCAGTGGAGACCCAGTACTTC.

The chain couples TRBV20-1 to TRBJ2-1; no definite D call. The germline gives CDR1 DFQATT, CDR2 SNEGSKA (reference sequence). V was cut by 2 bases and J by 3 bases, with 14 bases left in between. The CDR3 loop spans 15 amino acids. The CDR3 sequence: CSARYGVGIYNEQFF. CDR3 coding DNA: TGCAGTGCTAGATATGGGGTGGGAATCTACAATGAGCAGTTCTTC.

The chain carries TRBV6-2 or TRBV6-3 and TRBJ2-3; TRBD2 matches 9 bases. From germline, CDR1 is MNHEY and CDR2 SVGEGT. V lost 6 bases, J lost 3 bases, and 7 bases stayed unmatched. CDR3 size: 15 residues. CDR3: CASSAAGGATDTQYF. DNA of the CDR3: TGTGCCAGCAGCGCCGCGGGAGGGGCGACAGATACGCAGTATTTT.

This clonotype has more than one count but fewer than ten. This chain links TRBV28 with TRBJ2-1; the match to TRBD2 covers 7 bases. V lost 8 bases, J lost 3 bases, and 10 bases stayed unmatched. The CDR3 totals 15 residues. Germline V CDR1 and CDR2: MDHEN, SYDVKM. The CDR3 sequence: CASWGGRDRYNEQFF. DNA for the CDR3: TGTGCCAGCTGGGGGGGGAGGGATCGCTACAATGAGCAGTTCTTC.

J is TRBJ2-5 and V is TRBV6-5; TRBD2 agrees at 8 bases. The CDR3 covers 17 residues. With V trimmed by 2 bases and J by 7 bases, 15 bases remained unmatched. Germline V gene sequence: CDR1 MNHEY, CDR2 SVGAGI. The CDR3 DNA follows: TGTGCCAGCAGTTACCAAACCACTTCGGCTGCGGGAGGGACCCAGTACTTC. Translated, it gives CASSYQTTSAAGGTQYF.

The chain joins TRBV5-1 to TRBJ2-7; the D is unclear. Germline CDR1 reads SGHRS; CDR2 reads YFSETQ. The ends were cut back, 5 bases at V and 2 bases at J, with 17 bases in the middle. CDR3 length: 15 amino acids. This CDR3 is CASSKATFGPYEQYF. The DNA for the CDR3 is TGCGCCAGCAGTAAGGCCACTTTTGGACCCTACGAGCAGTACTTC.